This passage covers 14 T cell receptor beta chains from one sample sequenced in a study of cytomegalovirus exposure and HLA in healthy donors. 60 Vbeta and 13 Jbeta primers were used in PCR. Data came from immunoSEQ multiplex PCR; TCRdb stores just in-frame clones and leaves some out. The sample includes 100,000 to 150,000 clones, around 72% seen only once; the top ten take roughly 10%. Sequencing was carried out using PBMCs. Receptors were obtained from a woman aged 45-60 years in good health and CMV-seropositive.

The chain uses TRBV2 and TRBJ1-4; TRBD1 aligns across 7 bases. V was clipped by 6 bases and J by 3 bases; unmatched bases: 7. The CDR3 contains 15 residues. Per germline, CDR1 SNHLY and CDR2 FYNNEI. CDR3 amino acids: CASSQGGAANEKLFF. The DNA of the CDR3 is TGTGCCAGCAGCCAGGGGGGTGCGGCTAATGAAAAACTGTTTTTT. Drawing the rest from reference TRBV2 and TRBJ1-4, the complete variable domain is EPEVTQTPSHQVTQMGQEVILRCVPISNHLYFYWYRQILGQKVEFLVSFYNNEISEKSEIFDDQFSVERPDGSNFTLKIRSTKLEDSAMYFCASSQGGAANEKLFFGSGTQLSVL.

The chain carries TRBV7-2 and TRBJ2-1, with D unclear. V was trimmed by 1 base and J by 2 bases, leaving 9 bases between them. This CDR3 spans 15 amino acids. CDR1 and CDR2 (germline): SGHTA, FQGNSA. The CDR3 nucleotides are TGTGCCAGCAGCTTAGGAGTGGGCCCCTACAATGAGCAGTTCTTC. Translated: CASSLGVGPYNEQFF.

This clone was observed a single time. This sequence joins TRBV10-3 and TRBJ1-1, with a possible D match to TRBD1 (6 bases). CDR1 is ENHRY and CDR2 is SYGVKD in the germline V gene. Trimming took off 0 bases at V and 3 bases at J, with 17 bases between the two ends. The CDR3 loop spans 17 amino acids. Here the CDR3 reads CAISESLLQGRDTEAFF. CDR3 in DNA: TGTGCCATCAGTGAGTCGTTACTACAGGGTAGAGACACTGAAGCTTTCTTT.

This chain connects TRBV27 to TRBJ2-2, with 8 bases lining up with TRBD1. With 5 bases clipped from V and 8 bases from J, the junction kept 7 bases outside the gene matches. Germline CDR1 reads MNHEY; CDR2 reads SMNVEV (reference sequence). The CDR3 has 14 residues. This chain's CDR3 is CASSRRQGKGELFF. The CDR3 DNA sequence: TGTGCCAGCAGTAGGCGACAGGGGAAGGGGGAGCTGTTTTTT.

This clone was detected only a few times. CDR3 residues: CASSETGYGYTF. The CDR3 DNA sequence: TGTGCCAGCAGTGAGACAGGGTATGGCTACACCTTC. The V and J genes are TRBV6-1 and TRBJ1-2; the match to TRBD1 covers 7 bases. The CDR3 has 12 residues. The V and J ends lost 3 bases and 5 bases, in that order; junction bases with no gene match: 0. Germline CDR1 reads MNHNS; CDR2 reads SASEGT.

V gene TRBV4-2 combines with J gene TRBJ1-1, with TRBD1 as a possible D gene (5 bases). Trimming removed 0 bases at V and 2 bases at J, with 10 bases between. Germline V gene data show CDR1 as LGHNA and CDR2 as YNFKEQ. The CDR3 spans 15 residues. CDR3: CASSQDNTGNTEAFF. The CDR3 coding sequence is TGTGCCAGCAGCCAAGATAATACAGGAAACACTGAAGCTTTCTTT.

DNA of the CDR3: TGCGCCAGCAGCACCGGGACTAGCGGTCAAGAGACCCAGTACTTC. Encoded protein: CASSTGTSGQETQYF. The rearrangement joins TRBV5-1 to TRBJ2-5, with TRBD2 identical over 11 bases. J gave up 2 bases and V 4 bases, and 4 bases lay outside the gene matches. The CDR3 loop spans 15 amino acids. Germline V gene sequence: CDR1 SGHRS, CDR2 YFSETQ.

This clone was counted a few times. The chain combines TRBV18 with TRBJ1-3; TRBD1 matches 10 bases. The CDR3 runs to 16 residues. Germline loops: CDR1 KGHSH, CDR2 LQKENI. V trimming: 2 bases; J trimming: 4 bases; junction bases outside the gene matches: 5. CDR3 amino acids: CASSPTGTGDGNTIYF. The CDR3 coding sequence is TGTGCCAGCTCACCAACGGGGACAGGGGACGGAAACACCATATATTTT.

CDR3 sequence (DNA): TGTGCCAGCAGCCCTCGGGGACTAGCGGGGGGGCAAGGAACAGATACGCAGTATTTT. Its protein is CASSPRGLAGGQGTDTQYF. V and J are TRBV4-2 and TRBJ2-3; the match to TRBD2 covers 16 bases. The CDR3 is 19 residues long. The trim removed 4 bases at V and 3 bases at J, leaving 10 bases unmatched. Looked up from germline, CDR1 is LGHNA and CDR2 is YNFKEQ.

The V and J genes are TRBV7-9 and TRBJ2-7; 7 bases fit TRBD1. CDR1 and CDR2 (germline): SEHNR, FQNEAQ (reference sequence). The CDR3 contains 15 residues. The V segment lost 5 bases and the J segment 5 bases; nucleotides outside the gene matches: 12. CDR3 protein: CASSPRTGGPHEQYF. The DNA for the CDR3 is TGTGCCAGCAGCCCCCGGACAGGTGGGCCTCACGAGCAGTACTTC.

This clone was seen more than once but under ten times. The chain employs TRBV10-3 and TRBJ2-2; the match to TRBD2 covers 14 bases. Trimming cost V 10 bases and J 6 bases; bases outside gene matches: 10. The CDR3 extends over 16 amino acids. Germline V gives CDR1 ENHRY, CDR2 SYGVKD. CDR3 protein: CATQGLAGVQAGELFF. CDR3 in DNA: TGTGCCACCCAGGGACTAGCGGGAGTTCAGGCCGGGGAGCTGTTTTTT.

Concerning this clone: At one of its ends the junction is not consistent with the germline gene, which may arise from a read error. The rearrangement links TRBV19 to TRBJ2-3; 12 bases line up with TRBD2. In germline, CDR1 is LNHDA, CDR2 SQIVND (reference sequence). The CDR3 has 15 amino acids. The CDR3 sequence is CASRKLAGGTDTQYF. The CDR3 DNA follows: TGTGCCAGTAGAAAACTAGCGGGGGGCACGGATACGCAGTATTTT. Full variable domain (rest looked up from reference TRBV19 and TRBJ2-3): DGGITQSPKYLFRKEGQNVTLSCEQNLNHDAMYWYRQDPGQGLRLIYYSQIVNDFQKGDIAEGYSVSREKKESFPLTVTSAQKNPTAFYLCASRKLAGGTDTQYFGPGTRLTVL.

V and J are TRBV7-6 and TRBJ2-7, with TRBD1 matching 7 bases. There are 14 residues in the CDR3. V gave up 2 bases and J gave up 5 bases; unmatched junction bases: 6. Germline values: CDR1 SGHVS, CDR2 FNYEAQ. Written as DNA, the CDR3 is TGTGCCAGCAGCTTAATCCCCGGGACAGACGAGCAGTACTTC. This sequence encodes CASSLIPGTDEQYF. The full variable domain, rest sourced from reference TRBV7-6 and TRBJ2-7, is GAGVSQSPRYKVTKRGQDVALRCDPISGHVSLYWYRQALGQGPEFLTYFNYEAQQDKSGLPNDRFSAERPEGSISTLTIQRTEQRDSAMYRCASSLIPGTDEQYFGPGTRLTVT.

The rearrangement links TRBV2 to TRBJ1-5; weak D call: TRBD1 (5 bases). Trimming shortened V by 6 bases and J by 7 bases, and 10 bases separated the two germline ends. CDR1 and CDR2 from the germline V gene are SNHLY and FYNNEI. The CDR3 spans 12 residues. The DNA of the CDR3 is TGTGCCAGCAGCCAGGGCGCACAGCCCCAGCATTTT. As protein: CASSQGAQPQHF.